The entry that follows covers one T cell receptor (beta chain) sequence. Its binding antigen is unknown. No base quality information exists; no much larger clone differs at one position. The sample was run on an Illumina MiSeq. The SMARTer RACE cDNA Amplification kit was used to reverse transcribe the RNA, and the TCR beta CDR3 region was then amplified. RNA from sorted cells was extracted with the RNeasy Mini Kit. Illumina paired-end sequencing was used to sequence the TCR beta amplicons. Under the source paper's analysis protocol: MiXCR, VDJtools and the tcR R package were used for TCR repertoire analysis. Diversity was quantified with the inverse Simpson index, and clones were binned as rare, small, medium or expanded by repertoire proportion. TCRdb reanalyzed the raw reads on its own, using fastp at Q25 for trimming and MiXCR for clone calling, and kept in-frame beta chains. Rows are combined by CDR3 protein, so each entry shows the most common genes and DNA. The V and J calls follow TCRdb's processing rather than the paper's. The sample has roughly 4,700 distinct CDR3 sequences on record, around 97% of them singletons. The leading ten clones occupy 35% to 45% of the sample.

CDR1 SGHRS and CDR2 YFSETQ were looked up in the germline V gene. The CDR3 runs 15 amino acids, cysteine and phenylalanine included. Just the 45-base CDR3 DNA is kept, in frame starting at base 1. A distance of 11 bases separates the germline ends of V and J, which lose 0 bases and 4 bases respectively. The data originate from a study of regulatory T cells after allogeneic stem cell transplantation (dated by TCRdb to between 2017 and 2018). Some background on the complete study: Patients were divided into groups based on whether acute graft-versus-host disease developed within 100 days of stem cell transplantation. Fluorescence-activated cell sorting was used to isolate CD4+CD25+CD127- regulatory T cells from patient PBMCs. Conventional CD4+ T cells defined as CD4+CD25+/-CD127+ were also sorted and TCR-sequenced for comparison in the study. The study compared the TCR repertoire of regulatory T cells after allogeneic stem cell transplantation in patients who had acute graft-versus-host disease versus patients who did not.

Summary of the overall study and its limitations: In non-GvHD patients, the top 10 regulatory T-cell clones took up a significantly larger share of the repertoire, which suggests that presumably allo-specific protective clones had expanded. Because the patient sample size was small, the findings needed to be validated in a larger cohort. Whether or not patients had graft-versus-host disease, conventional CD4+ T-cell repertoire diversity showed no significant difference. The regulatory T-cell TCR repertoire was less diverse and more focused in patients without graft-versus-host disease than in patients with graft-versus-host disease. No regulatory T-cell clones were found in all patients, and the number of sorted cells showed no significant correlation with the inverse Simpson index.

The time point label, read with the paper, signifies: 30 days after allogeneic hematopoietic stem cell transplantation. At 30 days after allogeneic hematopoietic stem cell transplantation, peripheral blood mononuclear cells were collected from the patients. This chain is built from TRBV5-1 and TRBJ2-1; possibly the D gene is TRBD1, per 5 matching bases. The source is a human patient who had an allogeneic stem cell transplant, so the T cells may come from the graft donor. The sample consisted of sorted CD4+ T cells from blood (whether regulatory or conventional is not recorded), taken 30 days after allogeneic stem cell transplant. The CDR3 region has the sequence CASSLVREQYNEQFF. At the DNA level, the sequence is TGCGCCAGCAGCTTGGTCAGGGAACAATACAATGAGCAGTTCTTC.